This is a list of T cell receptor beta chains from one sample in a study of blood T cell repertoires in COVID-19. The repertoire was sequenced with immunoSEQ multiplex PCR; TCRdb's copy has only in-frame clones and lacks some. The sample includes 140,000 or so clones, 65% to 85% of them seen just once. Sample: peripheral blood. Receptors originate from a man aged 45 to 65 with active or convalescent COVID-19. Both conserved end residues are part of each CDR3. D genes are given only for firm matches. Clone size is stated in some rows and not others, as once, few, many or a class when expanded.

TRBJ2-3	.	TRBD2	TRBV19	TGTGCCAGTAGTTCCAGACTAGCGAACACAGATACGCAGTATTTT	CASSSRLANTDTQYF
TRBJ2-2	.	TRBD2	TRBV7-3	TGTGCCAGCAGCTTATCAGCGGGAGGTCCCGTCACCGGGGAGCTGTTTTTT	CASSLSAGGPVTGELFF
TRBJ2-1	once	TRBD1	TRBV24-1	TGTGCCACCAGTGATACGAAAGGAACAGGGGCCGATGAGCAGTTCTTC	CATSDTKGTGADEQFF
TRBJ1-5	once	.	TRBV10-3	TGTGCCATCAAATCGGGGGGCAATCAGCCCCAGCATTTT	CAIKSGGNQPQHF
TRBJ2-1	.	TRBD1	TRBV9	TGTGCCAGCAGCGAAGACAGGGCTAATGAGCAGTTCTTC	CASSEDRANEQFF
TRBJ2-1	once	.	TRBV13	TGTGCCAGCAGCTTTGGGACTGGCCCCCACGATGAGCAGTTCTTC	CASSFGTGPHDEQFF
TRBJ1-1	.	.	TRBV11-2	TGTGCCAGCAGCCTCCCCGGAGGGAGTTGGACTGAAGCTTTCTTT	CASSLPGGSWTEAFF
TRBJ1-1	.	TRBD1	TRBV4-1	TGCGCCAGCAGCCACCCCGGGACAGGGGACTCGACGAACACTGAAGCTTTCTTT	CASSHPGTGDSTNTEAFF
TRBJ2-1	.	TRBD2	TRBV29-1	TGCAGCGTCGTCCTAGCGGAGTCCTACAATGAGCAGTTCTTC	CSVVLAESYNEQFF
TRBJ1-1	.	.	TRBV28	TGTGCCAGCAGTTTAACCCAAACTGGGGGGGACACTGAAGCTTTCTTT	CASSLTQTGGDTEAFF
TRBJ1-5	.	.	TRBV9	TGTGCCAGCAGCCTTGGAGGGGCGCCTGGGCAGCCCCAGCATTTT	CASSLGGAPGQPQHF
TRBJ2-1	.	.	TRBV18	TGTGCCAGCTCGATCGGTAATGAGCAGTTCTTC	CASSIGNEQFF
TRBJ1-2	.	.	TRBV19	TGTGCCAGTAGCGTCGACAGGTATGGCTACACCTTC	CASSVDRYGYTF